This T cell receptor (beta chain) derives from a study of shared clonotypes between healthy human individuals. In regard to this clone: Antigen unknown.

Only Caucasian adults living in Nashville, Tennessee served as donors. Under the authors' procedure: Quality scores were absent from the junction-only immunoSEQ sequences, so filtering differed. Profiled with immunoSEQ multiplex PCR; TCRdb holds only in-frame clones, not every one. The V and J calls and clone size were taken over from that table, and D and trimming were inferred from the DNA. Found here are about 1 million clones, about 70% of them singletons; the top ten hold approximately 1.5%. V dropped 3 bases and J dropped 4 bases, with 10 bases sitting between them. The germline gives CDR1 SGHTA, CDR2 FQGNSA. This CDR3 is 14 amino acids long. Study results and limitations: Estimated richness values were generally larger in naive subsets than in memory subsets. When naive CD4 clonotypes were compared across a few donors, 4% to 5.5% were shared.

The sample taken for sequencing was memory CD4+ T cells sorted from blood. Subset denoted: CD45RA-negative fraction. The J gene is TRBJ2-1, the V gene TRBV7-2; possibly TRBD2 for D (5 bases). The source is a man in his late teens or twenties in good health. The CDR3 region has the DNA TGTGCCAGCAGCTTTCGCGGGCCATACAATGAGCAGTTCTTC. Its translation is CASSFRGPYNEQFF.